This T cell receptor (beta chain) emerged from a study of graft-versus-host responses after intestinal transplantation. Lymphocytes from graft epithelium and lamina propria were isolated. Germline loops: CDR1 SQVTM, CDR2 ANQGSEA. Deletions cut 4 bases from V and 6 bases from J, with 25 bases between. This CDR3 comprises 17 residues. Clones were sequenced by immunoSEQ multiplex PCR, and TCRdb holds only the in-frame ones, with some missing. This sample yields just under 20,000 clones, of which around three quarters are seen a single time; around 8.2% belongs to the top ten. The TCR comes from a human patient who received an intestinal transplant, so some T cells may come from the graft donor. The material was ileum tissue, obtained less than 21 days after intestinal transplant. V gene TRBV29-1 combines with J gene TRBJ2-1, with D possibly being TRBD2 (7 bases). CDR3 protein: CSVGGGARIRNANEQFF. DNA for the CDR3: TGCAGCGTTGGAGGGGGGGCCCGGATAAGGAATGCCAATGAGCAGTTCTTC.